This T cell receptor (beta chain) was sequenced in a study of cytomegalovirus exposure and HLA in healthy donors. Study-wide points: A few V segments could not be told apart, such as TRBV6-2 and TRBV6-3, and were left out. Productive status was seen about 90% or about 30% of the time for most TCR beta V segments in an earlier analysis.

The study ran its PCR with 60 Vbeta and 13 Jbeta primers. Clones were sequenced by immunoSEQ multiplex PCR, and TCRdb holds only the in-frame ones, with some missing. The profile shows 210,000 or so clones, around 80% of them singletons. Of note for this clone: Antigen: not known.

Germline V gene sequence: CDR1 SGHKS, CDR2 YYEKEE (reference sequence). V lost 4 bases and J lost 2, with 9 bases in between. This CDR3 is 13 amino acids long. The origin of this receptor is a boy aged 10-17 years in good health and CMV-seronegative. The sequencing sample was made of PBMCs. The rearrangement links TRBV5-5 to TRBJ1-2; D unclear. The CDR3 loop reads CASSRGSNYGYTF. The CDR3 nucleotides read TGTGCCAGCAGCCGAGGCTCGAACTATGGCTACACCTTC.